This T cell receptor beta chain came from a study of blood T cells in healthy people across ages. Broader study findings: Donor CMV infection status was unknown, possibly confounding age-related changes in expanded clonotypes.

A remark on this clonotype: Its matching antigen is unknown.

The CDR3 sequence is 14 residues long. CDR1 DFQATT and CDR2 SNEGSKA come from the germline V gene (reference sequence). V gave up 1 base and J gave up 6 bases; unmatched junction bases: 6. Then a second PCR, running roughly 6 to 12 cycles, was carried out with a sample-barcoded 5' primer and a J-beta primer mix. Each of the cDNA molecules was tagged by a template-switch adaptor with 12 random nucleotides. Every sample produced at least 3 million CDR3-containing paired-end reads. Each CDR3 protein is one row after TCRdb ran MiXCR on the 5' RACE reads. The data contain about 1.8 million distinct CDR3 sequences, approximately 50% of them singletons.

This sequence was found in a woman in her forties in good health. The sequencing sample was made of blood. The V gene is TRBV20-1, the J gene TRBJ2-3; 8 bases map to TRBD2. CDR3: CSARVGGGRDTQYF. In DNA, the CDR3 is TGCAGTGCTAGAGTCGGGGGGGGGCGCGATACGCAGTATTTT.